The source of this T cell receptor beta chain is a study of T cells in Graves' hyperthyroidism and ophthalmopathy (dated by TCRdb to between 2018 and 2021). Notes on the research overall: Peripheral blood was sampled at the time of initial diagnosis, prior to any treatment. To identify TCR V-J signatures that set the groups apart, the researchers used a discovery cohort of 100 patients, made up of 40 to 45 with Graves' ophthalmopathy and some 55 with stable Graves' hyperthyroidism. Whether ophthalmopathy could be predicted prospectively was tested in an independent validation cohort made up of roughly 19 hyperthyroidism patients plus 17 patients who later progressed to ophthalmopathy. TCR Vbeta CDR3 sequencing of roughly 140 peripheral blood samples (roughly 41 ophthalmopathy, 75 to 85 hyperthyroidism and some 17 progressor patients) is reported in the paper. The 90 or so discovery patients were randomly split 7:3 into training and test sets. Thyroid tissue and blood T-cell repertoires from six Graves' hyperthyroidism patients were also compared in the study. After sampling, hyperthyroidism patients received methimazole starting at 30 mg daily, and ophthalmopathy patients received high-dose intravenous methylprednisolone. Summary of the overall study and its limitations: Most expanded thyroid clonotypes (frequency above 0.001) were also detected in blood, a finding suggesting that blood repertoires may reflect thyroid immune responses. Sample size was not statistically predetermined, and investigators were not blinded to group allocation. A 13 V-J signature model separated ophthalmopathy from stable hyperthyroidism, with 87.88% sensitivity and roughly 84% specificity in cross-validation and 80%/75% in testing. In validation, progression to ophthalmopathy was predicted by the model with around 70% sensitivity and 72% to 80% specificity, a median of approximately 7.1 months before onset.

The TCR beta CDR3 regions were amplified from RNA transcripts. The first round of RT-PCR for the TCR CDR3 was performed with the HTBI primer set and the Qiagen OneStep RT-PCR kit. The libraries were constructed in a second round of multiplex PCR and then size-selected and purified. The libraries were sequenced on an Illumina HiSeq2000 using paired-end 100 bp reads. Under the source paper's analysis protocol: Raw data were processed with SOAPnuke, discarding reads with adapters, uncalled bases, mean Phred below 15, or no exact constant-primer or identifier match. High-quality paired reads were merged using COPE v1.2.5, and each unique nucleotide sequence was defined as a clonotype. MiTCR v1.1 was used to align the clonotypes against IMGT TRBV, TRBD and TRBJ reference segments. The analysis was restricted to V-J combinations with a frequency above 0.0001, which together covered just over 99% of the repertoires. The TCS score was defined as the ratio of F50 (clonal expansion) to E x V (chaos), calculated using BLOSUM62-based TCRdist between CDR3 peptides within each V-J. Welch's t-statistics and random forest reduced fewer than 550 V-J features to roughly 13, which were used in a naive Bayes classifier (R e1071). Using fastp at Q25 and MiXCR, TCRdb reprocessed the public reads and kept productive beta chains. Each record represents a unique CDR3 protein, reported with the most common genes and DNA among its rows. In this record, the V and J calls reflect TCRdb's handling and not the investigators' own analysis. The sample contains 360,000 or so distinct CDR3 sequences, over 12% of them found a single time. The ten biggest clones cover about 20% of the sample.

CDR1 and CDR2 are read off the germline V gene as MGHRA and YSYEKL. The CDR3 contains 23 residues, cysteine and phenylalanine counted. Just the 69-base CDR3 DNA is kept, in frame starting at base 1. The V and J ends are trimmed by 3 bases and 0 bases, leaving 34 bases between them. Ophthalmopathy patients had moderately to severely active disease, with a Clinical Activity Score of 3 or more, a NOSPECS grade of 4 or more, and a disease duration of less than 3 months. Exclusion was applied to patients with uncontrolled infections, other autoimmune diseases, pregnancy or lactation. Diagnoses were based on clinical symptoms, serum thyroxine and TRAb, thyroid ultrasound and orbital computed tomography. Ficoll-Paque density gradient centrifugation was used to isolate PBMCs from around 9.1 ml of fresh peripheral blood. Total RNA was extracted using Trizol reagent, and RNA quality was assessed on an Agilent 2100 Bioanalyzer.

This clonotype was picked up a small number of times. The antigen it recognizes is unknown. There are no base qualities to consult, and no much larger clone falls within one base. This TCR was sampled from a woman aged 55-69 years with Graves' ophthalmopathy. The sequenced sample consisted of blood. Here the chain combines TRBV4-1 and TRBJ2-3, and possibly TRBD1, on 6 matching bases. For the CDR3, the sequence is CASSHLIPPQGTSVGKSTDTQYF. The DNA sequence is as follows: TGCGCCAGCAGCCACCTGATACCCCCACAGGGTACGTCGGTCGGGAAAAGCACAGATACGCAGTATTTT.